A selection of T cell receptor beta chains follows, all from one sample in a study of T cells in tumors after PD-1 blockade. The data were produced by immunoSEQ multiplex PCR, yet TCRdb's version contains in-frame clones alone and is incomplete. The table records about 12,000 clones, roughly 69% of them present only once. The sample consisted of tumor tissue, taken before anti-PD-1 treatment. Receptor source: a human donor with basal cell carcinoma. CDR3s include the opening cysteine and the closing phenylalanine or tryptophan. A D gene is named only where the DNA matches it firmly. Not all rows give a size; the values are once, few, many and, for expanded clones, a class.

CDR3aa: CASSLNEGGHRTDTQYF; CDR3nt: TGTGCCAGCAGCTTAAATGAAGGGGGACACCGCACAGATACGCAGTATTTT; j_gene: TRBJ2-3; v_gene: TRBV11-3; d_gene: NA; abundance: few
CDR3aa: CASSRGPGSGNTIYF; CDR3nt: TGCGCCAGCAGCCGGGGGCCAGGGTCTGGAAACACCATATATTTT; j_gene: TRBJ1-3; v_gene: TRBV5-1; d_gene: NA; abundance: NA
CDR3aa: CASSYRAPGGDEQFF; CDR3nt: TGCGCCAGCAGTTACCGGGCCCCAGGGGGAGATGAGCAGTTCTTC; j_gene: TRBJ2-1; v_gene: TRBV23-1; d_gene: TRBD1; abundance: NA
CDR3aa: CASSPSGVRSHQPQHF; CDR3nt: TGTGCCAGCAGCCCTTCAGGGGTAAGAAGCCATCAGCCCCAGCATTTT; j_gene: TRBJ1-5; v_gene: TRBV7-2; d_gene: NA; abundance: NA
CDR3aa: CASSPWDRDYEQYF; CDR3nt: TGTGCCAGCAGCCCCTGGGACAGGGACTACGAGCAGTACTTC; j_gene: TRBJ2-7; v_gene: TRBV5-5; d_gene: TRBD1; abundance: once
CDR3aa: CATSGGGQTHQPQHF; CDR3nt: TGTGCCACCAGCGGGGGGGGACAGACCCATCAGCCCCAGCATTTT; j_gene: TRBJ1-5; v_gene: TRBV15; d_gene: TRBD1; abundance: NA
CDR3aa: CASSPTGRVETGELFF; CDR3nt: TGTGCCAGCTCACCCACGGGGCGAGTGGAAACCGGGGAGCTGTTTTTT; j_gene: TRBJ2-2; v_gene: TRBV18; d_gene: NA; abundance: NA
CDR3aa: CASSKQGVDEQYF; CDR3nt: TGCGCCAGCAGCAAACAGGGGGTCGACGAGCAGTACTTC; j_gene: TRBJ2-7; v_gene: TRBV5-1; d_gene: TRBD1; abundance: NA
CDR3aa: CASSLNRGGPGTQYF; CDR3nt: TGTGCCAGCAGCTTAAACCGGGGGGGGCCGGGGACGCAGTATTTT; j_gene: TRBJ2-3; v_gene: TRBV7-2; d_gene: TRBD2; abundance: NA
CDR3aa: CATGQGITGELFF; CDR3nt: TGTGCCACCGGACAGGGTATCACCGGGGAGCTGTTTTTT; j_gene: TRBJ2-2; v_gene: TRBV6-5; d_gene: TRBD1; abundance: few
CDR3aa: CASSLAGQRERETQYF; CDR3nt: TGTGCCAGCAGCTTAGCTGGTCAGCGGGAGCGAGAGACCCAGTACTTC; j_gene: TRBJ2-5; v_gene: TRBV11-1; d_gene: TRBD2; abundance: once
CDR3aa: CASSIQGSSSTDTQYF; CDR3nt: TGTGCCAGTAGTATACAGGGGTCATCCAGCACAGATACGCAGTATTTT; j_gene: TRBJ2-3; v_gene: TRBV19; d_gene: NA; abundance: NA
CDR3aa: CASSVEISAGVHNEQFF; CDR3nt: TGTGCCAGCAGCGTAGAGATTTCGGCGGGGGTCCACAATGAGCAGTTCTTC; j_gene: TRBJ2-1; v_gene: TRBV9; d_gene: TRBD2; abundance: few
CDR3aa: CASADSGRIQNEQFF; CDR3nt: TGTGCCAGTGCGGATAGCGGGAGAATCCAAAATGAGCAGTTCTTC; j_gene: TRBJ2-1; v_gene: TRBV19; d_gene: TRBD2; abundance: NA
CDR3aa: CASSVGGSPLHF; CDR3nt: TGTGCCAGCAGCGTGGGGGGTTCACCCCTCCACTTT; j_gene: TRBJ1-6; v_gene: TRBV11-3; d_gene: NA; abundance: few
CDR3aa: CSARGQLEQYF; CDR3nt: TGCAGTGCTAGAGGACAGCTCGAGCAGTACTTC; j_gene: TRBJ2-7; v_gene: TRBV20-1; d_gene: NA; abundance: NA
CDR3aa: CASSPHYGRGRAYEQYF; CDR3nt: TGTGCCAGCAGTCCGCACTATGGACGCGGGAGGGCCTACGAGCAGTACTTC; j_gene: TRBJ2-7; v_gene: TRBV6-2/TRBV6-3; d_gene: TRBD2; abundance: NA
CDR3aa: CASSLQGNNEKLFF; CDR3nt: TGCGCCAGCAGCTTGCAAGGGAACAATGAAAAACTGTTTTTT; j_gene: TRBJ1-4; v_gene: TRBV5-1; d_gene: NA; abundance: NA
CDR3aa: CAISAHMGLALAESTDTQYF; CDR3nt: TGTGCCATCAGTGCTCATATGGGACTAGCGTTGGCGGAAAGCACAGATACGCAGTATTTT; j_gene: TRBJ2-3; v_gene: TRBV10-3; d_gene: TRBD2; abundance: NA
CDR3aa: CASSQGTSVRNEQFF; CDR3nt: TGCGCCAGCAGCCAAGGGACTAGCGTAAGAAATGAGCAGTTCTTC; j_gene: TRBJ2-1; v_gene: TRBV4-3; d_gene: TRBD2; abundance: medium-sized
CDR3aa: CASSLGRSGGLNYGYTF; CDR3nt: TGTGCCAGCAGCTTAGGGAGGTCCGGGGGACTCAACTATGGCTACACCTTC; j_gene: TRBJ1-2; v_gene: TRBV11-3; d_gene: NA; abundance: NA
CDR3aa: CASSLRFGGHTGELFF; CDR3nt: TGTGCCAGCAGCTTGCGGTTCGGGGGGCACACCGGGGAGCTGTTTTTT; j_gene: TRBJ2-2; v_gene: TRBV5-6; d_gene: NA; abundance: NA
CDR3aa: CASSAAIRGREKLFF; CDR3nt: TGTGCCAGCAGCGCGGCCATCAGGGGGAGGGAAAAACTGTTTTTT; j_gene: TRBJ1-4; v_gene: TRBV7-9; d_gene: TRBD1; abundance: NA
CDR3aa: CASSQNRGITEAFF; CDR3nt: TGTGCCAGCAGCCAGAACAGGGGGATAACTGAAGCTTTCTTT; j_gene: TRBJ1-1; v_gene: TRBV3-1/TRBV3-2; d_gene: TRBD1; abundance: few
CDR3aa: CASSFGLDNSPLHF; CDR3nt: TGTGCCAGCAGCTTCGGTTTGGATAATTCACCCCTCCACTTT; j_gene: TRBJ1-6; v_gene: TRBV5-5; d_gene: NA; abundance: NA
CDR3aa: CASNSRTDTQYF; CDR3nt: TGTGCCAGTAATTCCCGCACAGATACGCAGTATTTT; j_gene: TRBJ2-3; v_gene: TRBV19; d_gene: NA; abundance: once
CDR3aa: CAIRVASTDTQYF; CDR3nt: TGTGCCATCAGGGTAGCTAGCACAGATACGCAGTATTTT; j_gene: TRBJ2-3; v_gene: TRBV10-3; d_gene: NA; abundance: NA
CDR3aa: CASSTPGQGLMNTEAFF; CDR3nt: TGTGCCAGTAGTACTCCGGGACAGGGCCTCATGAACACTGAAGCTTTCTTT; j_gene: TRBJ1-1; v_gene: TRBV19; d_gene: TRBD1; abundance: NA
CDR3aa: CASSIETGRGGYTF; CDR3nt: TGTGCCAGTAGTATAGAGACAGGGAGAGGTGGCTACACCTTC; j_gene: TRBJ1-2; v_gene: TRBV19; d_gene: TRBD1; abundance: NA
CDR3aa: CATSRVKGQNNEQFF; CDR3nt: TGTGCCACCAGCAGAGTGAAGGGCCAAAACAATGAGCAGTTCTTC; j_gene: TRBJ2-1; v_gene: TRBV15; d_gene: NA; abundance: NA
CDR3aa: CASSQDGRLARELFF; CDR3nt: TGTGCCAGCAGCCAAGATGGGCGACTAGCTAGGGAGCTGTTTTTT; j_gene: TRBJ2-2; v_gene: TRBV14; d_gene: TRBD2; abundance: medium-sized
CDR3aa: CASSYVGTEAFF; CDR3nt: TGTGCCAGCAGTTATGTTGGGACTGAAGCTTTCTTT; j_gene: TRBJ1-1; v_gene: TRBV6-5; d_gene: NA; abundance: NA
CDR3aa: CAWSRSRTEAFF; CDR3nt: TGTGCCTGGAGCAGGTCGCGGACTGAAGCTTTCTTT; j_gene: TRBJ1-1; v_gene: TRBV30; d_gene: NA; abundance: NA
CDR3aa: CASSQDRTGIFRANVLTF; CDR3nt: TGCGCCAGCAGCCAAGATCGGACAGGGATTTTTCGTGCCAACGTCCTGACTTTC; j_gene: TRBJ2-6; v_gene: TRBV4-3; d_gene: TRBD1; abundance: NA
CDR3aa: CASSLESQGLYGYTF; CDR3nt: TGTGCCAGCAGCTTGGAGTCCCAAGGCCTCTATGGCTACACCTTC; j_gene: TRBJ1-2; v_gene: TRBV5-6; d_gene: NA; abundance: medium-sized
CDR3aa: CASRPSTGSSGNTIYF; CDR3nt: TGTGCAAGTCGCCCTAGTACAGGGAGCTCTGGAAACACCATATATTTT; j_gene: TRBJ1-3; v_gene: TRBV12-2; d_gene: NA; abundance: NA
CDR3aa: CASRLRGEQYF; CDR3nt: TGTGCCAGCAGGCTGAGGGGCGAGCAGTACTTC; j_gene: TRBJ2-7; v_gene: TRBV27; d_gene: NA; abundance: NA
CDR3aa: CASRYRLDSYEQYF; CDR3nt: TGTGCCAGCAGATACAGGTTGGATTCCTACGAGCAGTACTTC; j_gene: TRBJ2-7; v_gene: TRBV27; d_gene: NA; abundance: NA
CDR3aa: CAWGLSSGRARHNEQFF; CDR3nt: TGTGCCTGGGGGCTGTCTAGCGGGAGGGCCAGGCACAATGAGCAGTTCTTC; j_gene: TRBJ2-1; v_gene: TRBV30; d_gene: TRBD2; abundance: NA
CDR3aa: CASSQQVSNYGYTF; CDR3nt: TGTGCCAGCAGCCAACAGGTTTCTAACTATGGCTACACCTTC; j_gene: TRBJ1-2; v_gene: TRBV3-1/TRBV3-2; d_gene: NA; abundance: NA
CDR3aa: CSVEDLGGLVGWTEAFF; CDR3nt: TGCAGCGTTGAAGATCTGGGGGGATTGGTAGGTTGGACTGAAGCTTTCTTT; j_gene: TRBJ1-1; v_gene: TRBV29-1; d_gene: NA; abundance: few
CDR3aa: CASSLQLGGAVQQYEQYF; CDR3nt: TGCGCCAGCAGCTTACAGCTTGGGGGAGCCGTCCAGCAGTACGAGCAGTACTTC; j_gene: TRBJ2-7; v_gene: TRBV5-1; d_gene: NA; abundance: NA
CDR3aa: CASRAQGGNYGYTF; CDR3nt: TGTGCCAGCAGGGCCCAGGGGGGGAACTATGGCTACACCTTC; j_gene: TRBJ1-2; v_gene: TRBV28; d_gene: TRBD1; abundance: few
CDR3aa: CASSYFNSPLHF; CDR3nt: TGTGCCAGCAGTTATTTTAATTCACCCCTCCACTTT; j_gene: TRBJ1-6; v_gene: TRBV6-5; d_gene: NA; abundance: few
CDR3aa: CASTGQGRETQYF; CDR3nt: TGTGCCAGTACGGGACAGGGCCGGGAGACCCAGTACTTC; j_gene: TRBJ2-5; v_gene: TRBV19; d_gene: TRBD1; abundance: NA
CDR3aa: CASGWGPWSPLHF; CDR3nt: TGTGCCAGCGGGTGGGGTCCTTGGTCACCCCTCCACTTT; j_gene: TRBJ1-6; v_gene: TRBV27; d_gene: NA; abundance: NA
CDR3aa: CASSVGDRGQLDTGELFF; CDR3nt: TGTGCCAGCAGCGTAGGGGACAGGGGGCAGTTGGACACCGGGGAGCTGTTTTTT; j_gene: TRBJ2-2; v_gene: TRBV9; d_gene: TRBD1; abundance: NA
CDR3aa: CASSLVRGHGELFF; CDR3nt: TGTGCCAGCAGCTTAGTCAGGGGGCACGGGGAGCTGTTTTTT; j_gene: TRBJ2-2; v_gene: TRBV7-2; d_gene: TRBD1; abundance: few
CDR3aa: CAWSYGTGRNQPQHF; CDR3nt: TGTGCCTGGAGTTACGGGACAGGGCGCAATCAGCCCCAGCATTTT; j_gene: TRBJ1-5; v_gene: TRBV30; d_gene: TRBD1; abundance: NA
CDR3aa: CASSVGQGGIYEQYF; CDR3nt: TGTGCCAGCAGCGTCGGACAGGGAGGGATCTACGAGCAGTACTTC; j_gene: TRBJ2-7; v_gene: TRBV9; d_gene: NA; abundance: NA